One sample yielded the 16 T cell receptor beta chains listed below, sequenced in a study of T cells in narcolepsy. Sequencing used immunoSEQ multiplex PCR; TCRdb keeps in-frame clones, though not all of them. Counted here are about 35,000 clones, approximately 80% occurring once; the ten biggest clones make up approximately 1%. Sequenced sample: memory (CD45RA-) CD4+ T cells from blood. Receptors were obtained from a human donor in good health.

V and J are TRBV11-1 and TRBJ2-1; D is ambiguous. With 0 bases removed from V and 9 bases from J, the gap between germline ends came to 12 bases. This CDR3 is 14 amino acids long. Germline lookup yields CDR1 SGHAT and CDR2 FQDESV (reference sequence). CDR3: CASSLAVTMGEQFF. The CDR3 DNA follows: TGTGCCAGCAGCTTAGCGGTAACGATGGGTGAGCAGTTCTTC. The whole variable domain, remainder taken from reference TRBV11-1 and TRBJ2-1, is EAEVAQSPRYKITEKSQAVAFWCDPISGHATLYWYRQILGQGPELLVQFQDESVVDDSQLPKDRFSAERLKGVDSTLKIQPAELGDSAMYLCASSLAVTMGEQFFGPGTRLTVL.

This clone came up a few times. The chain links TRBV28 to TRBJ2-1, with 12 bases fitting TRBD2. The CDR3 contains 18 residues. The junction had 16 bases not matched to a gene; V was cut back by 5 bases and J by 8 bases. Germline assignment: CDR1 MDHEN and CDR2 SYDVKM. The CDR3 loop reads CASSPRKLAGGGTHEQFF. As DNA, the CDR3 is TGTGCCAGCAGTCCTAGGAAACTAGCGGGAGGTGGGACACATGAGCAGTTCTTC.

The J gene is TRBJ1-6, the V gene TRBV7-2, with 7 bases lining up with TRBD1. Per the germline V gene, CDR1 is SGHTA and CDR2 is FQGNSA. The J segment lost 8 bases and the V segment lost 5 bases, leaving 9 bases of the junction unmatched. There are 15 residues in the CDR3. In nucleotides, the CDR3 is TGTGCCAGCAGCCCCAGGGGGTCCCCGGATTCACCCCTCCACTTT. It specifies CASSPRGSPDSPLHF.

The chain carries TRBV18 and TRBJ2-4, with D unclear. Germline assignment: CDR1 KGHSH and CDR2 LQKENI. CDR3 length: 14 residues. V was cut by 3 bases and J by 0 bases, with 6 bases left in between. The CDR3, as DNA: TGTGCCAGCTCACCCCAGATAGCCAAAAACATTCAGTACTTC. Its translation: CASSPQIAKNIQYF.

The chain joins TRBV30 to TRBJ1-1; D call uncertain. The CDR3 contains 12 residues. Germline CDR1 and CDR2: GTSNPN and SVGIG (reference sequence). The V end lost 2 bases, the J end lost 8 bases, and 12 bases lay between the germline ends. The CDR3: CAWSIGSSEAFF. The CDR3 DNA reads TGTGCCTGGAGTATTGGGTCATCCGAAGCTTTCTTT.

This clone was counted only a few times. The V call is TRBV7-9, the J call TRBJ1-4; D gene ambiguous. Germline CDR1 reads SEHNR; CDR2 reads FQNEAQ (reference sequence). Trimming pared 1 base from V and 1 base from J, leaving 10 bases between. CDR3 length: 16 residues. The CDR3 protein is CASSLGMRLTNEKLFF. The CDR3 bases are TGTGCCAGCAGCTTAGGAATGCGACTAACTAATGAAAAACTGTTTTTT. Variable domain in full (rest from reference TRBV7-9 and TRBJ1-4): DTGVSQNPRHKITKRGQNVTFRCDPISEHNRLYWYRQTLGQGPEFLTYFQNEAQLEKSRLLSDRFSAERPKGSFSTLEIQRTEQGDSAMYLCASSLGMRLTNEKLFFGSGTQLSVL.

DNA for the CDR3: TGTGCCAGCAACCAGGGTCCCTACGAGCAGTACTTC. As protein: CASNQGPYEQYF. This chain uses TRBV28 with TRBJ2-7; D possibly corresponds to TRBD1 (5 bases). CDR3 size: 12 residues. V was shortened by 7 bases and J by 2 bases, with 9 bases between the two germline ends. Germline V gene lookup returns CDR1 MDHEN and CDR2 SYDVKM.

This chain connects TRBV9 to TRBJ1-4; TRBD1 matches 10 bases. J gave up 8 bases and V 4 bases, and 8 bases lay outside the gene matches. The CDR3 has 15 amino acids. Germline V lookup: CDR1 SGDLS, CDR2 YYNGEE. The CDR3 loop is CASSQRQGANEKLFF. In nucleotides, the CDR3 is TGTGCCAGCAGCCAGAGACAGGGGGCCAACGAAAAACTGTTTTTT.

The sample holds a few counts of this clone. This chain links TRBV2 with TRBJ1-1; D remains ambiguous. Deletions cut 11 bases from V and 1 base from J, with 8 bases between. CDR3 size: 11 residues. Germline V CDR1 and CDR2: SNHLY, FYNNEI. The CDR3 nucleotides read TGTGCCTTGCGTACGAACACTGAAGCTTTCTTT. It codes for CALRTNTEAFF. Together with reference TRBV2 and TRBJ1-1, the CDR3 gives the full variable domain: EPEVTQTPSHQVTQMGQEVILRCVPISNHLYFYWYRQILGQKVEFLVSFYNNEISEKSEIFDDQFSVERPDGSNFTLKIRSTKLEDSAMYFCALRTNTEAFFGQGTRLTVV.

The rearrangement joins TRBV6-5 to TRBJ1-1; tentatively, D is TRBD1 (5 bases). Per germline, CDR1 MNHEY and CDR2 SVGAGI. The V end was cut by 8 bases, the J end by 4 bases, with 14 bases between. The CDR3 spans 13 residues. CDR3 residues: CASYHPGGTEAFF. The CDR3 nucleotides are TGTGCCAGCTACCATCCCGGGGGCACTGAAGCTTTCTTT.

V usage is TRBV27 and J usage is TRBJ1-1; possibly TRBD1 for D (5 bases). CDR1 is MNHEY and CDR2 is SMNVEV in the germline V gene (reference sequence). V shed 3 bases and J shed 4 bases, with 15 bases lying between them. The CDR3 loop spans 15 amino acids. The CDR3 DNA follows: TGTGCCAGCAGTTTCGGGGGTGCGGTACGCACTGAAGCTTTCTTT. As protein: CASSFGGAVRTEAFF.

This clone was found a few times. The J gene is TRBJ1-1, the V gene TRBV6-5; D remains ambiguous. V was clipped by 8 bases and J by 1 base, with 8 bases between them. The CDR3 totals 12 residues. In germline, CDR1 is MNHEY, CDR2 SVGAGI. The CDR3 is CASRRRNTEAFF. CDR3 DNA: TGTGCCAGCCGAAGGAGGAACACTGAAGCTTTCTTT.

This chain links TRBV6-5 with TRBJ2-2, with a weak D call TRBD1 (5 bases). Germline CDR1 reads MNHEY; CDR2 reads SVGAGI. The V end was cut by 7 bases, the J end by 0 bases, with 12 bases between. CDR3 length: 15 residues. CDR3 sequence reads: CASTPGYANTGELFF. Written as DNA, the CDR3 is TGTGCCAGCACCCCAGGGTACGCGAACACCGGGGAGCTGTTTTTT.

V is TRBV10-1 and J is TRBJ2-3; D unclear. Germline assignment: CDR1 WNHNN and CDR2 SYGVQD (reference sequence). This CDR3 region has 14 residues. V was clipped by 2 bases and J by 0 bases, with 6 bases between them. In DNA, the CDR3 is TGCGCCAGCAGTGAGCCAGGTAGCACAGATACGCAGTATTTT. It is translated as CASSEPGSTDTQYF.

The CDR3 sequence: CASSQAQAPNQPQHF. The CDR3, as DNA: TGCGCCAGCAGCCAAGCCCAAGCGCCGAATCAGCCCCAGCATTTT. This chain connects TRBV4-1 to TRBJ1-5; D is undetermined. In germline, CDR1 is MGHRA, CDR2 YSYEKL. V lost 1 base to trimming and J lost 4 bases, with 11 bases between them. CDR3 length equals 15 residues.

The table lists this clone with a few counts. This chain connects TRBV9 to TRBJ1-1; no clear D gene. With 2 bases removed from V and 8 bases from J, the gap between germline ends came to 10 bases. Per the germline V gene, CDR1 is SGDLS and CDR2 is YYNGEE. The CDR3 extends over 12 amino acids. The CDR3 nucleotides are TGTGCCAGCAGCGTTCTGTTAGGGGAAGCTTTCTTT. The encoded protein is CASSVLLGEAFF.